These T cell receptor beta chains were read from a single sample in a study of cytomegalovirus exposure and HLA in healthy donors. The table came from immunoSEQ multiplex PCR; TCRdb's copy has only in-frame clones and leaves some out. Seen here are 95,000 to 150,000 clones, around 85% observed once, and the top ten hold roughly 2%. The sample comprised PBMCs. The source is a woman aged 30 to 39 in good health and CMV-seronegative. Both conserved end residues are part of each CDR3. Each record gives: J gene, V gene, D gene, clone size, CDR3 protein, CDR3 DNA. A D gene is named only where the DNA matches it firmly. Clone size is given for some rows only: seen once, a few or many times, or a class if the clone is expanded.

>TRBJ1-3|TRBV1|.|.
CTSSQVAGFCGNTIYF
TGCACCAGCAGCCAAGTAGCTGGATTCTGTGGAAACACCATATATTTT
>TRBJ1-2|TRBV14|.|.
CASSRSTIGYTF
TGTGCCAGCAGCCGGTCGACAATCGGCTACACCTTC
>TRBJ2-2|TRBV19|TRBD2|.
CASIGGVAGSRGELFF
TGTGCCAGTATTGGGGGAGTAGCGGGGTCCCGCGGGGAGCTGTTTTTT
>TRBJ1-3|TRBV12-5|TRBD1|.
CASGSRQGATSGNTIYF
TGTGCTAGTGGTTCTCGACAGGGGGCAACCTCTGGAAACACCATATATTTT
>TRBJ2-3|TRBV15|TRBD2|.
CATSRGERGISDTQYF
TGTGCCACCAGCAGAGGAGAGCGGGGGATATCAGATACGCAGTATTTT
>TRBJ2-1|TRBV7-2|TRBD2|.
CASSPLWTSGGLSNEQFF
TGTGCCAGCAGCCCCCTTTGGACTAGCGGGGGTTTGAGCAATGAGCAGTTCTTC
>TRBJ2-7|TRBV6-6|TRBD1|few
CASSPGQGDHEQYF
TGTGCCAGCAGCCCGGGACAGGGAGACCACGAGCAGTACTTC
>TRBJ1-5|TRBV6-6|.|.
CASSPGLADQPQHF
TGTGCCAGCAGCCCGGGACTCGCAGATCAGCCCCAGCATTTT
>TRBJ1-2|TRBV10-3|.|.
CAISDSSNYGYTF
TGTGCCATCAGTGACAGTTCTAACTATGGCTACACCTTC
>TRBJ2-7|TRBV7-3|TRBD1|once
CASSLMPGTGYEQYF
TGTGCCAGCAGCTTAATGCCAGGGACAGGGTACGAGCAGTACTTC
>TRBJ1-2|TRBV5-4|TRBD1|.
CASSYGQGALNGYTF
TGTGCCAGCAGCTATGGACAGGGGGCGCTTAATGGCTACACCTTC
>TRBJ2-1|TRBV7-8|.|.
CASSDMGLARSYNEQFF
TGTGCCAGCAGCGATATGGGTCTAGCTAGGTCCTACAATGAGCAGTTCTTC
>TRBJ2-3|TRBV21-1|.|.
CATRGPAFGTDTQYF
TGTGCCACCAGGGGGCCGGCTTTCGGCACAGATACGCAGTATTTT
>TRBJ1-1|TRBV19|.|.
CASSIRGNTEAFF
TGTGCCAGTAGTATAAGGGGGAACACTGAAGCTTTCTTT
>TRBJ2-3|TRBV5-1|TRBD2|.
CASRLAGFGTDTQYF
TGCGCCAGTCGACTAGCCGGGTTCGGCACAGATACGCAGTATTTT
>TRBJ2-7|TRBV7-2|TRBD1|.
CASSRGTGETYEQYF
TGTGCCAGCAGCAGAGGGACAGGCGAAACCTACGAGCAGTACTTC
>TRBJ1-2|TRBV7-9|TRBD1|.
CASSSSGGIDGYTF
TGTGCCAGCAGCTCCTCAGGGGGCATAGATGGCTACACCTTC
>TRBJ2-3|TRBV30|.|.
CAWSSGTDTQYF
TGTGCCTGGAGTTCCGGCACAGATACGCAGTATTTT
>TRBJ1-1|TRBV12-2|.|once
CASRLVQGLEAFF
TGTGCAAGTCGCTTAGTTCAGGGGCTTGAAGCTTTCTTT
>TRBJ1-1|TRBV30|.|.
CAWSVPDRNTEAFF
TGTGCCTGGAGTGTACCGGACAGAAACACTGAAGCTTTCTTT
>TRBJ2-3|TRBV30|TRBD2|.
CAWSPPGIAGYYTQYF
TGTGCCTGGAGTCCCCCGGGGATAGCGGGGTACTATACGCAGTATTTT
>TRBJ2-1|TRBV4-2|TRBD1|.
CASSQVEGTGSYNEQFF
TGTGCCAGCAGCCAAGTGGAGGGGACAGGGTCCTACAATGAGCAGTTCTTC
>TRBJ2-1|TRBV2|TRBD1|.
CASKSNAQGGYEQFF
TGTGCCAGCAAGTCTAACGCACAGGGGGGCTATGAGCAGTTCTTC
>TRBJ2-3|TRBV11-3|TRBD1|once
CASSRGPDTQYF
TGTGCCAGCAGTAGGGGGCCAGATACGCAGTATTTT
>TRBJ1-5|TRBV5-1|.|once
CASSAGEGIGNQPQHF
TGCGCCAGCAGCGCGGGGGAGGGGATCGGCAATCAGCCCCAGCATTTT
>TRBJ2-1|TRBV29-1|.|.
CSARDYSYNEQFF
TGCAGCGCCCGGGATTACTCCTACAATGAGCAGTTCTTC
>TRBJ2-1|TRBV7-9|TRBD1|.
CASSPPGQGGNEQFF
TGTGCCAGCAGCCCACCGGGACAGGGAGGAAATGAGCAGTTCTTC
>TRBJ1-6|TRBV19|.|few
CASSPYGASSYNSPLHF
TGTGCCAGTAGTCCGTATGGGGCCAGTTCCTATAATTCACCCCTCCACTTT
>TRBJ1-6|TRBV28|TRBD1|.
CASSYLQGAGDSPLHF
TGTGCCAGCAGTTACCTTCAGGGGGCCGGGGATTCACCCCTCCACTTT
>TRBJ1-1|TRBV5-6|TRBD1|few
CASSLTGGRDTEAFF
TGTGCCAGCAGCTTGACAGGGGGCCGGGACACTGAAGCTTTCTTT
>TRBJ2-3|TRBV11-3|.|.
CASSRNSRGTDTQYF
TGTGCCAGCAGCCGTAATAGCCGAGGCACAGATACGCAGTATTTT
>TRBJ1-3|TRBV18|TRBD1|.
CASSPFRQGLSGNTIYF
TGTGCCAGCTCACCATTCAGACAGGGACTCTCTGGAAACACCATATATTTT
>TRBJ2-1|TRBV19|TRBD1|many
CASTLTGWNEQFF
TGTGCCAGTACTTTGACAGGGTGGAATGAGCAGTTCTTC
>TRBJ2-5|TRBV5-1|TRBD2|.
CASARGSGGPQETQYF
TGCGCCAGCGCCCGGGGCAGCGGGGGACCGCAAGAGACCCAGTACTTC
>TRBJ1-2|TRBV20-1|.|.
CSASYEGYTF
TGCAGTGCTAGCTATGAGGGCTACACCTTC
>TRBJ2-6|TRBV5-1|TRBD1|.
CASSSGQGGANVLTF
TGCGCCAGCAGCTCGGGACAGGGTGGGGCCAACGTCCTGACTTTC
>TRBJ1-5|TRBV5-8|.|.
CASSLGQGYSNQPQHF
TGTGCCAGCAGCTTAGGCCAGGGATATAGCAATCAGCCCCAGCATTTT
>TRBJ1-2|TRBV12-5|.|.
CASGLVMDSAQDGYTF
TGTGCTAGTGGTTTGGTAATGGACAGCGCCCAGGATGGCTACACCTTC
>TRBJ1-3|TRBV28|.|.
CASNGGGSGTIYF
TGTGCCTCCAACGGGGGGGGCTCGGGCACCATATATTTT
>TRBJ1-2|TRBV5-8|.|.
CASSLVGVGYTF
TGTGCCAGCAGCTTGGTAGGGGTTGGCTACACCTTC
>TRBJ2-1|TRBV29-1|.|once
CSVETYQRGNEQFF
TGCAGCGTTGAAACATATCAAAGGGGCAATGAGCAGTTCTTC
>TRBJ1-1|TRBV29-1|TRBD1|.
CSVATDRLRNTEAFF
TGCAGCGTCGCCACGGACAGGCTACGGAACACTGAAGCTTTCTTT
>TRBJ2-1|TRBV7-9|TRBD2|once
CASSWSGGRYNEQFF
TGTGCCAGCAGCTGGAGCGGGGGGAGGTACAATGAGCAGTTCTTC
>TRBJ1-4|TRBV7-9|.|.
CASSLVAGSGEKLFF
TGTGCCAGCAGCTTAGTGGCAGGGAGCGGGGAAAAACTGTTTTTT
>TRBJ2-2|TRBV4-1|.|.
CASSPWGGPNTGELFF
TGCGCCAGCAGCCCTTGGGGGGGCCCGAACACCGGGGAGCTGTTTTTT